This T cell receptor beta chain was recorded in a study of beta chain features in type 1 diabetes. Sequenced material consisted of expressed TCRB transcripts (all of the isolated RNA was reverse transcribed). TCRdb's table, derived via immunoSEQ multiplex PCR, lists solely in-frame clones and lacks some. The sample gives around 280,000 clones, approximately 15% of which show up once; approximately 0.015% is in the top ten. Only a few counts were recorded for this clone. Its antigen is unknown. CDR1 SGHRS and CDR2 YFSETQ come from the germline V gene. Trimming took off 0 bases at V and 0 bases at J, with 12 bases between the two ends. The length of the CDR3 is 16 residues. Study-wide results and limits: In all four CD4+ subsets, TCRB CDR3 length was significantly, moderately reduced in type 1 diabetes. HLA influence on TCRB rearrangement stayed unresolved here.

The chain has TRBV5-1 and TRBJ2-5; D call uncertain. Material: naive CD4+ T cells from blood. The TCR sequence derives from a man younger than 35 with type 1 diabetes. CDR3 residues: CASSLGDKSYQETQYF. In DNA form, the CDR3 reads TGCGCCAGCAGCTTGGGAGACAAATCGTACCAAGAGACCCAGTACTTC.